Shown below are 8 T cell receptor beta chains from a single sample sequenced in a study of cytomegalovirus exposure and HLA in healthy donors (dated by TCRdb to the late 2010s). Library creation used the immunoSEQ multiplex PCR assay. For the multiplex PCR, a mixture combining 60 forward primers for TCR Vbeta segments and 13 reverse primers for TCR Jbeta segments was used. TCRdb carries this immuneACCESS record with in-frame sequences only. Its versions omit some clonotypes, under half of them owing to an unresolved V gene in the studies checked, with the rest unexplained. Across this sample there are roughly 290,000 clones, with roughly 80% seen only once. Over 0.3% of the sample is taken by the ten largest. Sequences were obtained from PBMCs. These TCRs come from a girl aged 2 to 10 in good health and CMV-seronegative.

The V gene is TRBV18, the J gene TRBJ1-2; perhaps TRBD1 as D (5 bases). The CDR3 is 14 amino acids. The germline V gene encodes CDR1 KGHSH and CDR2 LQKENI. V shed 3 bases and J shed 2 bases, with 10 bases lying between them. CDR3 DNA sequence: TGTGCCAGCTCACCGGGGAACAGGAACTATGGCTACACCTTC. Residues: CASSPGNRNYGYTF.

This chain uses TRBV6-5 with TRBJ2-2, with a possible D match to TRBD1 (6 bases). Trimming stripped 8 bases from V and 2 bases from J, with 15 bases between. Germline values: CDR1 MNHEY, CDR2 SVGAGI. This CDR3 is built from 15 residues. The CDR3 coding sequence is TGTGCCAGCCCAACGGGACATATAAACACCGGGGAGCTGTTTTTT. This encodes CASPTGHINTGELFF.

V is TRBV19 and J is TRBJ1-5; D unresolved. The CDR3 consists of 15 residues. Trimming took 0 bases from V and 6 from J, leaving 12 bases between them. Germline V gene sequence: CDR1 LNHDA, CDR2 SQIVND (reference sequence). The CDR3 nucleotides read TGTGCCAGTAGTATAGATTCGGGAGCGGGTCAGCCCCAGCATTTT. Amino acids: CASSIDSGAGQPQHF.

The chain carries TRBV11-2 and TRBJ2-2, with D perhaps matching TRBD2 (6 bases). The germline V gene has CDR1 SGHAT and CDR2 FQNNGV. This CDR3 contains 16 residues. Trimming pared 2 bases from V and 4 bases from J, leaving 14 bases between. The chain's CDR3 is CASSLPRLEGTGELFF. In DNA form, the CDR3 reads TGTGCCAGCAGCTTACCACGACTAGAGGGCACCGGGGAGCTGTTTTTT.

The chain joins TRBV16 to TRBJ1-5; 8 bases match TRBD1. This CDR3 spans 16 amino acids. CDR1 is KGHSY and CDR2 is FQNENV in the germline V gene. V gave up 1 base and J gave up 4 bases; unmatched junction bases: 6. CDR3 region: CASSQFVGQGNQPQHF. The CDR3 DNA is TGTGCCAGCAGCCAATTCGTTGGACAGGGTAATCAGCCCCAGCATTTT.

J is TRBJ1-1 and V is TRBV18; D uncertain. This CDR3 spans 15 amino acids. CDR1 KGHSH and CDR2 LQKENI come from the germline V gene. Trimming cost V 1 base and J 5 bases, with 14 bases left between them. The CDR3 loop is CASSPQEGSSTEAFF. As DNA, the CDR3 is TGTGCCAGCTCACCACAAGAGGGAAGTAGTACTGAAGCTTTCTTT.

The rearrangement joins TRBV29-1 to TRBJ2-3, with 7 bases fitting TRBD2. After removal of 4 bases from V and 2 bases from J, the junction contained 12 bases not matched to a gene. The CDR3 has 16 amino acids. Per germline, CDR1 SQVTM and CDR2 ANQGSEA. The CDR3 DNA follows: TGCAGCGTTGGGGGGGGAGGTCAAGGATTCACAGATACGCAGTATTTT. Its protein is CSVGGGGQGFTDTQYF.

The chain uses TRBV18 and TRBJ2-7; possibly TRBD2 for D (5 bases). The CDR3 runs to 15 residues. Deletions cut 0 bases from V and 2 bases from J, with 11 bases between. The germline gives CDR1 KGHSH, CDR2 LQKENI. The CDR3 DNA sequence: TGTGCCAGCTCACCACCCGGGATGAAAGCCTACGAGCAGTACTTC. It translates to CASSPPGMKAYEQYF.